This is a list of T cell receptor beta chains from one sample in a study of CXCR3-negative and CXCR3-positive naive CD8 T cells. TCRdb derives one entry per CDR3 protein from the 5' RACE reads, leaving out DNA. This sample's table has around 50,000 distinct CDR3 sequences. Sequenced: naive CXCR3+ CD8+ T cells from blood. These TCRs come from a human donor in good health. Some clones in this sample may be carry-over from other donors' samples. The CDR3 runs from the conserved cysteine through the conserved F or W.

v_call	j_call	cdr3_aa
TRBV11-3	TRBJ2-1	CASSLCKWGAWRQAYNEQFF
TRBV7-7	TRBJ2-1	CASSLDGGTYNEQFF
TRBV7-9	TRBJ2-1	CASSWGVGPPNEQFF
TRBV7-6	TRBJ2-1	CASSPGWVNEQFF
TRBV5-6	TRBJ1-5	CASSFTGVSNQPQHF
TRBV4-3	TRBJ1-1	CASSQDGRGNTEAFF
TRBV7-3	TRBJ2-2	CASSPLGGGTGELFF
TRBV12-3/TRBV12-4	TRBJ2-3	CASSLQADTQYF
TRBV6-5	TRBJ2-3	CASSYSGTSGASTDTQYF
TRBV10-3	TRBJ2-2	CAISESPTAAGELFF
TRBV28	TRBJ1-5	CASTRDRGMNQPQHF
TRBV7-6	TRBJ1-6	CASSSMVGYSPLHF
TRBV11-2	TRBJ2-7	CASTPGRVGPSREQYF
TRBV9	TRBJ2-2	CASSVASGGPTGELFF
TRBV7-6	TRBJ2-1	CASSLAFTSGFNEQFF
TRBV9	TRBJ2-3	CASSASGTGSTDTQYF
TRBV6-5	TRBJ2-1	CASSTSRAAYNEQFF
TRBV7-9	TRBJ2-3	CASSLVPDSTDTQYF
TRBV7-2	TRBJ1-3	CASSFPGVSGNTIYF
TRBV7-6	TRBJ2-7	CASSLSPAAYEQYF
TRBV2	TRBJ2-3	CASTRDSSLNTQYF
TRBV27	TRBJ2-7	CASSLSGITYEQYF
TRBV19	TRBJ2-1	CASSIAGFNEQFF
TRBV10-3	TRBJ2-5	CAISETSGVTAPKETQYF
TRBV7-6	TRBJ2-7	CASSPGTSAYEQYF
TRBV6-6	TRBJ1-1	CASTSDGNTEAFF